A selection of T cell receptor beta chains follows, all from one sample in a study of blood T cell repertoires in COVID-19. Using immunoSEQ multiplex PCR, the repertoire was profiled, and TCRdb retains in-frame clones only, with some absent. The profile covers roughly 96,000 clones, with 82% appearing a single time and about 18% taken by the ten largest. The sequencing input was peripheral blood. Receptor source: a man at least 80 years old with acute or convalescent COVID-19. The CDR3 runs from the conserved cysteine through the conserved F or W. The order of the fields is V gene, CDR3 length, clone size, J gene, CDR3 protein. Clone size, where shown, is once, few, many, or a class for clones that have expanded.

TRBV7-9	18	NA	TRBJ1-2	CASSSDRDRGLGPRGYTF
TRBV5-5	14	NA	TRBJ1-1	CASSIRQGGAEAFF
TRBV4-1	15	once	TRBJ2-1	CASSPAGGLRDEQFF
TRBV2	18	NA	TRBJ1-2	CASSAERGGRRLSYGYTF
TRBV6-5	13	few	TRBJ2-7	CASSYGTSYEQYF
TRBV5-5	13	NA	TRBJ2-3	CASSKGHTDTQYF
TRBV12-3/TRBV12-4	13	NA	TRBJ1-1	CASSKQGLTEAFF
TRBV10-1	12	NA	TRBJ1-1	CASRNGNTEAFF
TRBV27	13	NA	TRBJ2-7	CASSPRQQNEQYF
TRBV7-2	15	NA	TRBJ2-2	CASSYGTGNTGELFF
TRBV14	14	NA	TRBJ2-3	CASSQGGAVGTQYF
TRBV6-1	15	NA	TRBJ1-1	CASSETHRANTEAFF
TRBV18	15	NA	TRBJ1-4	CASSEIAGQSEKLFF
TRBV19	14	NA	TRBJ2-7	CASRRTSGDYEQYF
TRBV5-4	15	NA	TRBJ2-1	CASSLATLSYNEQFF
TRBV11-2	13	NA	TRBJ2-7	CASSLRQSYEQYF
TRBV6-2/TRBV6-3	16	NA	TRBJ2-1	CASSTPGTGLMNEQFF
TRBV6-2/TRBV6-3	13	NA	TRBJ1-5	CASSTGGYQPQHF
TRBV5-4	13	once	TRBJ2-1	CASSLVGGNEQFF
TRBV18	13	NA	TRBJ1-5	CASSRTDNQPQHF